These T cell receptor beta chains were read from a single sample in a study of response to subunit inactivated influenza vaccine. MiXCR was run by TCRdb on the RT-PCR reads, yielding one entry per CDR3 protein. The sample lists about 570,000 distinct CDR3 sequences; over 9% were seen once. The same data also contributed to another study, on T cells expressing NK-cell markers.

The starting material was PBMCs from blood, obtained on the day of vaccination. The receptors come from a man aged 45-65 years who received an inactivated influenza vaccine. Each CDR3 is given with its conserved first and last residue. A D gene is named only where the DNA matches it firmly. Clone sizes are given selectively: once, few, many, or a class where the clone is expanded.

clone size	D gene	J gene	V gene	CDR3 protein	CDR3 DNA
few	TRBD1	TRBJ1-1	TRBV13	CASSFKTGGGTEAFF	TGTGCCAGCAGCTTCAAAACAGGGGGTGGCACTGAAGCTTTCTTT
-	TRBD2	TRBJ2-1	TRBV20-1	CSARGDYAGGSEQFF	TGCAGTGCTAGAGGGGACTATGCGGGAGGATCTGAGCAGTTCTTC
few	TRBD1	TRBJ1-6	TRBV28	CASRTGVYLSPLHF	TGTGCCAGCCGAACAGGGGTCTATCTTTCACCCCTCCACTTT
-	TRBD1	TRBJ2-1	TRBV7-8	CASSLRIPGQGFNEQFF	TGTGCCAGCAGCTTAAGAATTCCGGGACAGGGTTTCAATGAGCAGTTCTTC
many	TRBD2	TRBJ2-2	TRBV9	CASSNSGRAGDTGELFF	TGTGCCAGCAGCAATAGCGGGAGGGCCGGTGACACCGGGGAGCTGTTTTTT
few	-	TRBJ2-3	TRBV7-8	CASSSRLRLVDTQYF	TGTGCCAGCAGCTCACGACTAAGACTAGTAGATACGCAGTATTTT
-	-	TRBJ1-4	TRBV9	CASSGIPRGSNEKLFF	TGTGCCAGCAGCGGGATTCCCAGGGGTTCTAATGAAAAACTGTTTTTT
few	TRBD1	TRBJ1-3	TRBV25-1	CASSEGQGARNTIYF	TGTGCCAGCAGTGAAGGACAGGGGGCCAGAAACACCATATATTTT
few	-	TRBJ1-1	TRBV4-1	CASSQDSRMNTEAFF	TGCGCCAGCAGCCAAGACAGTCGCATGAACACTGAAGCTTTCTTT
few	-	TRBJ2-2	TRBV12-3/TRBV12-4	CASRRTANTGELFF	TGTGCCAGCAGGAGGACAGCGAACACCGGGGAGCTGTTTTTT
many	-	TRBJ2-1	TRBV3-1	CASSQGTAYNEQFF	TGTGCCAGCAGCCAAGGGACGGCCTACAATGAGCAGTTCTTC
many	-	TRBJ2-1	TRBV11-2	CASSLPGSSYNEQFF	TGTGCCAGCAGCTTGCCCGGGAGCTCCTACAATGAGCAGTTCTTC
many	-	TRBJ1-2	TRBV7-2	CASSFGGHYGYTF	TGTGCCAGCAGCTTTGGAGGACACTATGGCTACACCTTC
-	-	TRBJ2-1	TRBV28	CASSLPPHQYNEQFF	TGTGCCAGCAGTTTACCCCCGCACCAATACAATGAGCAGTTCTTC
few	-	TRBJ2-2	TRBV6-2/TRBV6-3	CASRGTMNTGELFF	TGTGCCAGCAGGGGGACAATGAACACCGGGGAGCTGTTTTTT
many	-	TRBJ2-5	TRBV15	CATSRATWVFQETQYF	TGTGCCACCAGCAGGGCAACTTGGGTCTTCCAAGAGACCCAGTACTTC
-	-	TRBJ2-5	TRBV5-1	CASRVFGGEETQYF	TGCGCCAGCCGCGTCTTTGGGGGAGAAGAGACCCAGTACTTC
-	-	TRBJ2-7	TRBV15	CATSRGYSGVSYEQYF	TGTGCCACCAGCAGAGGCTATTCGGGGGTCTCCTACGAGCAGTACTTC
many	-	TRBJ1-5	TRBV7-2	CASSLAPQPQHF	TGTGCCAGCAGCTTAGCTCCCCAGCCCCAGCATTTT
-	-	TRBJ2-1	TRBV15	CATRDRRDPSDEQFF	TGTGCCACCCGGGATAGGCGAGATCCCTCGGATGAGCAGTTCTTC
few	TRBD1	TRBJ1-2	TRBV5-1	CASRRQGANYGYTF	TGCGCCAGCAGACGACAGGGGGCTAACTATGGCTACACCTTC
few	-	TRBJ2-7	TRBV6-2/TRBV6-3	CASSYSWTAYEQYF	TGTGCCAGCAGTTACTCTTGGACAGCCTACGAGCAGTACTTC
-	TRBD1	TRBJ1-4	TRBV7-8	CASSSRDSANEKLFF	TGTGCCAGCAGCTCCCGGGACAGCGCTAATGAAAAACTGTTTTTT
few	-	TRBJ1-4	TRBV5-1	CASSLRAGREEKLFF	TGCGCCAGCAGCTTAAGGGCCGGGAGGGAAGAAAAACTGTTTTTT
-	-	TRBJ2-7	TRBV19	CASTLSAGSYYEQYF	TGTGCCAGTACCCTATCTGCCGGGAGCTACTACGAGCAGTACTTC
-	TRBD1	TRBJ2-5	TRBV4-1	CASSQNQGAQETQYF	TGCGCCAGCAGCCAAAACCAGGGGGCCCAAGAGACCCAGTACTTC
many	-	TRBJ2-3	TRBV5-1	CASSFGKIADTQYF	TGCGCCAGCAGCTTTGGTAAAATCGCAGATACGCAGTATTTT
few	TRBD2	TRBJ2-1	TRBV7-3	CASSLTNAAGGPRFF	TGTGCCAGCAGCTTAACGAACGCAGCGGGAGGGCCAAGGTTCTTC
many	TRBD2	TRBJ2-3	TRBV20-1	CSAPGGSIDTQYF	TGCAGTGCTCCGGGGGGAAGTATAGATACGCAGTATTTT
few	TRBD2	TRBJ2-7	TRBV7-9	CASSASGGVSYEQYF	TGTGCCAGCAGTGCTAGCGGGGGTGTCTCCTACGAGCAGTACTTC
many	-	TRBJ2-5	TRBV5-1	CASSLTGTETQYF	TGCGCCAGCAGCCTAACCGGGACGGAGACCCAGTACTTC
few	-	TRBJ2-4	TRBV27	CASSPRQLLAKNIQYF	TGTGCCAGCAGTCCCCGACAGCTTCTAGCCAAAAACATTCAGTACTTC
few	-	TRBJ2-7	TRBV7-2	CASSLFNPLNEQYF	TGTGCCAGCAGCTTATTTAATCCCCTGAACGAGCAGTACTTC
few	TRBD1	TRBJ2-1	TRBV6-2/TRBV6-3	CASSYGARYRGTSPGGNEQFF	TGTGCCAGCAGTTACGGGGCTCGCTACAGGGGGACCAGCCCCGGCGGCAATGAGCAGTTCTTC
many	TRBD2	TRBJ2-2	TRBV7-8	CASALAGDTGELFF	TGTGCCAGTGCACTAGCGGGAGACACCGGGGAGCTGTTTTTT
few	-	TRBJ2-7	TRBV6-1	CASSPRGRSYEQYF	TGTGCCAGCAGCCCCCGGGGGCGCTCATACGAGCAGTACTTC
few	-	TRBJ2-1	TRBV12-3/TRBV12-4	CASSNSGPYNEQFF	TGTGCCAGCAGTAACAGCGGGCCCTACAATGAGCAGTTCTTC
-	-	TRBJ2-5	TRBV27	CASSSLLEITETQYF	TGTGCCAGCAGTTCCCTTCTAGAGATTACAGAGACCCAGTACTTC
many	-	TRBJ2-5	TRBV29-1	CSVAGYGETQYF	TGCAGCGTTGCGGGGTACGGAGAGACCCAGTACTTC
-	TRBD1	TRBJ2-1	TRBV7-2	CASSLAQGAVYNEQFF	TGTGCCAGCAGCTTAGCTCAGGGGGCGGTCTACAATGAGCAGTTCTTC
-	-	TRBJ2-7	TRBV11-2	CASSRPRRPNEQYF	TGTGCCAGCAGCCGCCCCCGGCGTCCTAACGAGCAGTACTTC
-	TRBD2	TRBJ2-3	TRBV12-3/TRBV12-4	CASKRTSGRVSDTQYF	TGTGCCAGCAAACGGACTAGCGGGAGGGTCTCGGATACGCAGTATTTT
-	TRBD2	TRBJ2-7	TRBV18	CASSLGTSSTISYEQYF	TGTGCCAGCTCTCTCGGGACTAGCTCGACGATCTCCTACGAGCAGTACTTC